This T cell receptor beta chain was recovered during a study of neurological immune-mediated disorders. This clonotype was found many times. Its specificity is unknown. The length of the CDR3 is 10 residues. V was cut by 0 bases and J by 4 bases, with 0 bases left in between. Germline-derived CDR1 and CDR2 are DFQATT and SNEGSKA (reference sequence). Study-level points and caveats: Phylogenetic grouping assigned the repertoires of 18 of 34 multiple sclerosis patients to a single cluster of related CDR3 sequences. This cluster may be a repertoire-level signature.

The cDNA was synthesized by means of template-switch 5'RACE, which was carried out with 10-nucleotide random UMIs. Every sequencing run returned over 170 million TCR-beta sequences, which were derived from 15-18 subjects. TCRdb re-analysed the 5' RACE reads in MiXCR, keeping a single row per CDR3 protein. The table has around 130,000 distinct CDR3 sequences, 3.2% seen once; the top ten hold 1% to 1.5%. The chain is built from TRBV20-1 and TRBJ2-5; D gene uncertain. The sequenced sample consisted of PBMCs. This TCR was sampled from a woman aged 30 to 39 with multiple sclerosis. CDR3 in DNA: TGCAGTGCTAGAGAAGAGACCCAGTACTTC. It yields the protein CSAREETQYF.